The rows below give T cell receptor beta chains drawn from one sample of a study of regulatory T cells in long-lasting Graves disease. TCRdb re-called the multiplex PCR reads with MiXCR, one entry per CDR3 protein. The sample carries approximately 230,000 distinct CDR3 sequences, about 16% recorded once. The input for sequencing was peripheral blood mononuclear cells (PBMCs), taken at new diagnosis, from a patient treated with antithyroid drugs. These receptors came from a female donor with Graves disease. The CDR3 runs from the conserved cysteine through the conserved F or W. A D gene is named only where the DNA matches it firmly. Clone size appears in some rows only: once, few, many, or a class for an expanded clone.

d_call j_call v_call clone_size cdr3_aa cdr3_nt
TRBD2 TRBJ2-7 TRBV19 many CASSIGPSGSRYEQYF TGTGCCAGTAGTATAGGCCCTAGCGGGAGTCGGTACGAGCAGTACTTC
. TRBJ2-7 TRBV20-1 many CSARDLTYEQYF TGCAGTGCTAGAGACTTAACCTACGAGCAGTACTTC
. TRBJ2-5 TRBV12-3/TRBV12-4 many CASSLRARLLSETQYF TGTGCCAGCAGTTTAAGGGCCAGACTCCTCTCAGAGACCCAGTACTTC
TRBD2 TRBJ2-7 TRBV7-9 few CATQSSGRYEQYF TGTGCCACCCAGTCCAGCGGGAGGTACGAGCAGTACTTC
. TRBJ2-5 TRBV14 many CASSHGLQETQYF TGTGCCAGCAGCCACGGACTCCAAGAGACCCAGTACTTC
. TRBJ2-6 TRBV10-3 many CAISPASGANVLTF TGTGCCATCAGTCCAGCCTCTGGGGCCAACGTCCTGACTTTC
. TRBJ2-7 TRBV11-2 many CASSLVGFGSWKQYF TGTGCCAGCAGCTTAGTAGGTTTTGGCTCTTGGAAGCAGTACTTC
TRBD1 TRBJ1-6 TRBV2 . CASRWTGSDNSPLHF TGTGCCAGCAGGTGGACAGGGAGTGATAATTCACCCCTCCACTTT
. TRBJ2-7 TRBV11-2 many CASSLGHGSYEQYF TGTGCCAGCAGCTTAGGTCATGGCTCCTACGAGCAGTACTTC
. TRBJ2-7 TRBV9 few CASSVATAEGYEQYF TGTGCCAGCAGCGTAGCTACTGCGGAGGGCTACGAGCAGTACTTC
. TRBJ2-7 TRBV7-9 many CASSDFSRAPYEQYF TGTGCCAGCAGCGATTTCTCTAGGGCCCCCTACGAGCAGTACTTC
TRBD2 TRBJ2-7 TRBV19 many CASSPAPGGPYEQYF TGTGCCAGTAGTCCCGCCCCGGGAGGGCCGTACGAGCAGTACTTC
. TRBJ2-1 TRBV7-3 many CASSLGLVGNEQFF TGTGCCAGCAGCTTAGGCCTAGTCGGCAATGAGCAGTTCTTC
. TRBJ2-7 TRBV19 many CASSIPGRNSYEQYF TGTGCCAGTAGTATCCCGGGAAGGAACTCCTACGAGCAGTACTTC
. TRBJ2-5 TRBV2 many CASSEVFVAETQYF TGTGCCAGCAGTGAAGTATTTGTAGCTGAGACCCAGTACTTC
. TRBJ1-2 TRBV28 many CASSPGGGPYGYTF TGTGCCAGCAGTCCTGGAGGAGGCCCCTATGGCTACACCTTC
. TRBJ2-5 TRBV7-2 many CASSSRQKETQYF TGTGCCAGCAGCAGCCGACAGAAAGAGACCCAGTACTTC
TRBD2 TRBJ2-1 TRBV4-1 . CASSQESRTSGRARGNEQFF TGCGCCAGCAGCCAAGAATCCCGGACTAGCGGGAGGGCCCGGGGGAATGAGCAGTTCTTC
TRBD2 TRBJ2-5 TRBV9 . CASSVEGTSGRADETQYF TGTGCCAGCAGCGTAGAGGGGACTAGCGGGAGGGCCGATGAGACCCAGTACTTC
TRBD1 TRBJ2-5 TRBV5-5 many CASSLIGTAQETQYF TGTGCCAGCAGCTTGATAGGGACAGCCCAAGAGACCCAGTACTTC
. TRBJ1-2 TRBV7-2 few CASSLPGAKGYTF TGTGCCAGCAGCTTACCGGGGGCGAAAGGCTACACCTTC
TRBD1 TRBJ2-5 TRBV2 many CASSDYRDRGSETQYF TGTGCCAGCAGTGATTACCGGGACAGGGGGTCAGAGACCCAGTACTTC
. TRBJ1-1 TRBV6-1 . CASSRGAEIAFF TGTGCCAGCAGCCGGGGCGCCGAAATTGCTTTCTTT
. TRBJ1-5 TRBV19 many CASKRDGAYYSNQPQHF TGTGCCTCGAAAAGGGACGGTGCTTATTATAGCAATCAGCCCCAGCATTTT
. TRBJ1-1 TRBV6-9 many CASSFPIIKAIMNTEAFF TGTGCCAGCAGTTTCCCGATCATAAAGGCAATTATGAACACTGAAGCTTTCTTT
. TRBJ1-6 TRBV2 many CASSEGSPLHF TGTGCCAGCAGTGAAGGTTCACCCCTCCACTTT
. TRBJ1-2 TRBV2 . CASSDDGIHGYTF TGTGCCAGCAGTGATGATGGGATTCATGGCTACACCTTC
TRBD1 TRBJ1-3 TRBV6-1 . CASKRRGSGNTIYF TGTGCCAGCAAACGCAGGGGGTCTGGAAACACCATATATTTT
. TRBJ2-7 TRBV12-3/TRBV12-4 . CASSLSLGQYF TGTGCCAGCAGTTTGTCCCTGGGGCAATACTTC
TRBD1 TRBJ1-6 TRBV10-2 many CASSGQGYNSPLHF TGCGCCAGCAGCGGACAGGGTTATAATTCACCCCTCCACTTT
. TRBJ2-1 TRBV7-2 many CASTTMDLRESQFF TGTGCCAGCACCACAATGGACTTACGTGAGTCGCAGTTCTTC
TRBD1 TRBJ1-3 TRBV7-9 many CASSRTRDRPVSGNTIYF TGTGCCAGCAGCCGAACTAGGGACAGACCCGTCTCTGGAAACACCATATATTTT
TRBD1 TRBJ1-3 TRBV6-1 . CASTWDRTFSGNTIYF TGTGCCAGCACTTGGGACAGGACCTTCTCTGGAAACACCATATATTTT
TRBD1 TRBJ1-4 TRBV2 many CASTKDRATHEKLFF TGTGCCAGCACCAAAGACAGGGCTACCCATGAAAAACTGTTTTTT
TRBD1 TRBJ2-5 TRBV29-1 few CSAQTGGETQYF TGCAGCGCCCAGACAGGGGGGGAGACCCAGTACTTC
. TRBJ1-4 TRBV19 few CASKEGRQEKLFF TGTGCCAGTAAGGAGGGAAGGCAAGAAAAACTGTTTTTT
TRBD1 TRBJ2-5 TRBV7-9 many CASSATGGGETQYF TGTGCCAGCAGCGCAACAGGGGGAGGAGAGACCCAGTACTTC
. TRBJ1-1 TRBV2 many CASAAEPNTEAFF TGTGCCAGCGCGGCGGAACCGAACACTGAAGCTTTCTTT
TRBD2 TRBJ2-3 TRBV27 . CASSFLAGGGDTQYF TGTGCCAGCAGTTTCCTAGCGGGCGGGGGGGATACGCAGTATTTT
. TRBJ2-2 TRBV11-1 many CASSLQSTGELFF TGTGCCAGCAGCTTACAGTCAACCGGGGAGCTGTTTTTT
. TRBJ1-1 TRBV19 many CASSWGARTEAFF TGTGCCAGTAGTTGGGGGGCGCGGACTGAAGCTTTCTTT
. TRBJ2-7 TRBV12-3/TRBV12-4 many CASSYSLVSYEQYF TGTGCCAGCAGTTACTCATTGGTATCCTACGAGCAGTACTTC
TRBD1 TRBJ1-1 TRBV9 . CASSRDRFGGAFF TGTGCCAGCAGCAGGGACAGGTTCGGTGGGGCTTTCTTT
. TRBJ2-1 TRBV20-1 many CSARGDWGYNEQFF TGCAGTGCGCGTGGGGACTGGGGTTACAATGAGCAGTTCTTC
. TRBJ2-5 TRBV20-1 many CSARDTATQYF TGCAGTGCTAGAGATACAGCGACCCAGTACTTC
. TRBJ1-4 TRBV11-2 . CASSLALARGEKLFF TGTGCCAGCAGCTTAGCTCTGGCCCGAGGGGAAAAACTGTTTTTT
TRBD1 TRBJ1-2 TRBV28 few CASSLIGTGVVGYGYTF TGTGCCAGCAGTTTAATTGGGACAGGGGTCGTAGGCTATGGCTACACCTTC
TRBD2 TRBJ2-7 TRBV2 many CASRRLAGAYEQYF TGTGCCAGCAGGCGACTAGCGGGAGCCTACGAGCAGTACTTC
TRBD1 TRBJ1-1 TRBV19 many CASTPGGALIAFF TGTGCCAGTACCCCAGGGGGGGCCCTAATCGCTTTCTTT
TRBD2 TRBJ2-1 TRBV2 few CASSGIGRASPSEQFF TGTGCCAGCAGTGGGATTGGGAGGGCAAGCCCTAGCGAGCAGTTCTTC
TRBD2 TRBJ2-3 TRBV4-3 many CASSQTGTTTDTQYF TGCGCCAGCAGCCAAACCGGGACTACCACAGATACGCAGTATTTT
. TRBJ2-1 TRBV6-2/TRBV6-3 many CASSPENEQFF TGTGCCAGCAGTCCGGAGAATGAGCAGTTCTTC
TRBD2 TRBJ2-1 TRBV6-5 few CASSYSMAGVGHNEQFF TGTGCCAGCAGTTACTCGATGGCGGGAGTAGGCCACAATGAGCAGTTCTTC
TRBD1 TRBJ2-3 TRBV27 many CASSLDRVGTDTQYF TGTGCCAGCAGTCTTGACAGGGTAGGCACAGATACGCAGTATTTT
TRBD2 TRBJ2-7 TRBV28 many CASRAGGGTYEQYF TGTGCCAGCAGGGCGGGGGGGGGGACCTACGAGCAGTACTTC